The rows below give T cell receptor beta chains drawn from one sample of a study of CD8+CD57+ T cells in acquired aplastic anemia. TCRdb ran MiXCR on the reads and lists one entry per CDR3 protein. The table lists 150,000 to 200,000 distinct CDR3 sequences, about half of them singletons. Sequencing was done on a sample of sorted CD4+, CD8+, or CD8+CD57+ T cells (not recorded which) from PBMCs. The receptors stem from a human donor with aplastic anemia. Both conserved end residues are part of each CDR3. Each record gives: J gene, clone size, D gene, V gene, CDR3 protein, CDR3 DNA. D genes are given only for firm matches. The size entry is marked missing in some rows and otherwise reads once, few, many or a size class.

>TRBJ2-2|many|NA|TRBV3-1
CASSHNTGTGELFF
TGTGCCAGCAGCCATAACACAGGGACCGGGGAGCTGTTTTTT
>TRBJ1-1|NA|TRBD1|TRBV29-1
CSVEGQVNTEAFF
TGCAGCGTGGAAGGACAGGTGAACACTGAAGCTTTCTTT
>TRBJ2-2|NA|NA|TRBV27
CASSHSRRNTGELFF
TGTGCCAGCTCACATAGCAGGCGGAACACCGGGGAGCTGTTTTTT
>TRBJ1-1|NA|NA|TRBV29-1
CSVKWGERTEAFF
TGCAGCGTTAAATGGGGGGAACGCACTGAAGCTTTCTTT
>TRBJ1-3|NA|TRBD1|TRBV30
CALGQASGNTIYF
TGTGCCTTAGGACAGGCCTCTGGAAACACCATATATTTT
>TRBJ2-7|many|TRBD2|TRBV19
CASSARGVTYYEQYF
TGTGCCAGTAGTGCACGGGGGGTTACTTACTACGAGCAGTACTTC
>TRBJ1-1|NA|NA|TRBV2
CASSVGGRENTEAFF
TGTGCCAGCAGTGTCGGGGGGCGCGAGAACACTGAAGCTTTCTTT
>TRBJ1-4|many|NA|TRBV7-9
CASSSVSTVNEKLFF
TGTGCCAGCAGCTCCGTCTCAACAGTTAATGAAAAACTGTTTTTT
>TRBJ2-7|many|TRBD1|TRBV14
CASSQGNRGDAYEQYF
TGTGCCAGCAGCCAAGGGAACAGGGGGGACGCCTACGAGCAGTACTTC
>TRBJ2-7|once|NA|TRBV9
CASGGPGSTAEQCF
TGTGCCAGCGGCGGTCCGGGAAGCACGGCCGAGCAGTGCTTC
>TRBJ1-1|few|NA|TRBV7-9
CASSFGYTEAFF
TGTGCCAGCAGCTTCGGGTACACTGAAGCTTTCTTT
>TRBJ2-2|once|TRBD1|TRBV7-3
CASSIGQGTGELFF
TGTGCCAGCAGCATCGGACAGGGGACCGGGGAGCTGTTTTTT
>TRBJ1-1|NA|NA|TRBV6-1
CASSENGRSWEIWNTEAFF
TGTGCCAGCAGTGAAAATGGGCGGTCCTGGGAGATTTGGAACACTGAAGCTTTCTTT
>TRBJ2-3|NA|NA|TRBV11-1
CASSLRTPSTDTQYF
TGTGCCAGCAGCTTACGGACACCTAGCACAGATACGCAGTATTTT
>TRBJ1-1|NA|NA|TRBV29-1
CSVEVQGNEAFF
TGCAGCGTTGAAGTGCAGGGAAATGAAGCTTTCTTT
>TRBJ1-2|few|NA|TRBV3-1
CASSLPRGRIYGYTF
TGTGCCAGCAGCTTACCCCGCGGACGGATCTATGGCTACACCTTC
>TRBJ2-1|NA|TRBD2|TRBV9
CASSHGLADYNEQFF
TGTGCCAGCAGCCATGGACTAGCGGACTACAATGAGCAGTTCTTC
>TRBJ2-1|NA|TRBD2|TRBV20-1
CSARAGTSDNEQFF
TGCAGTGCTAGAGCCGGGACTAGCGACAATGAGCAGTTCTTC
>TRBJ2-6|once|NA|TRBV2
CASSAAIAPGANVLTF
TGTGCCAGCAGTGCCGCCATTGCTCCCGGGGCCAACGTCCTGACTTTC
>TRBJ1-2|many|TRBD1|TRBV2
CASVKGANGYTF
TGTGCCAGCGTAAAGGGGGCGAATGGCTACACCTTC
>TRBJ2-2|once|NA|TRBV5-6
CASSLLTARWTGELFF
TGTGCCAGCAGCTTACTCACGGCTCGATGGACCGGGGAGCTGTTTTTT
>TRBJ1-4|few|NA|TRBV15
CATSRTAAKGNEKLFF
TGTGCCACCAGCAGGACAGCCGCCAAGGGTAATGAAAAACTGTTTTTT
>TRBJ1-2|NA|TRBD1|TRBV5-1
CASSLGAGGYGYTF
TGCGCCAGCAGCTTGGGGGCAGGGGGTTATGGCTACACCTTC
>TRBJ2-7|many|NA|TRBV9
CASSVAPGSSYEQYF
TGTGCCAGCAGCGTAGCTCCCGGAAGCTCCTACGAGCAGTACTTC